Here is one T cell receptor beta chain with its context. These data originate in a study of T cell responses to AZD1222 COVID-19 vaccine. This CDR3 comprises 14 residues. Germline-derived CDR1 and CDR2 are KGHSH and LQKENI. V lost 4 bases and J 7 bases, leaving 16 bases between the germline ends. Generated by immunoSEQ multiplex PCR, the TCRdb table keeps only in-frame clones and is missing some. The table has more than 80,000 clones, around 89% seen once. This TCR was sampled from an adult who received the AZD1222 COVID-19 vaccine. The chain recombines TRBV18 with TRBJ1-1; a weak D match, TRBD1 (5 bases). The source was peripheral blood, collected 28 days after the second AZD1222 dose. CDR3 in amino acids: CASSLREGRLEAFF. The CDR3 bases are TGTGCCAGCTCACTCAGGGAGGGCAGGCTTGAAGCTTTCTTT.